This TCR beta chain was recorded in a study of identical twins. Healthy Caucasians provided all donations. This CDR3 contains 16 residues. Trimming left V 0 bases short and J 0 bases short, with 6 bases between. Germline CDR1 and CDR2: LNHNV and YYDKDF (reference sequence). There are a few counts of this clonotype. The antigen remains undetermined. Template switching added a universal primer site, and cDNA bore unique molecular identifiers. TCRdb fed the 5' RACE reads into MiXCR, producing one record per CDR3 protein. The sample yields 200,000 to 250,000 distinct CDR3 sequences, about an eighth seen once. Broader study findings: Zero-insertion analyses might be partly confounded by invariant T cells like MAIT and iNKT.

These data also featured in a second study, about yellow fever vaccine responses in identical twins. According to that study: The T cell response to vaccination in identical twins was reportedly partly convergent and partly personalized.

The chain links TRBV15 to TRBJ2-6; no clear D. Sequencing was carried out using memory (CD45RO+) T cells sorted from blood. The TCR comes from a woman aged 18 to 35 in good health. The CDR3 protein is CATSRDGTSGANVLTF. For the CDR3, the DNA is TGTGCCACCAGCAGAGATGGTACCTCTGGGGCCAACGTCCTGACTTTC.